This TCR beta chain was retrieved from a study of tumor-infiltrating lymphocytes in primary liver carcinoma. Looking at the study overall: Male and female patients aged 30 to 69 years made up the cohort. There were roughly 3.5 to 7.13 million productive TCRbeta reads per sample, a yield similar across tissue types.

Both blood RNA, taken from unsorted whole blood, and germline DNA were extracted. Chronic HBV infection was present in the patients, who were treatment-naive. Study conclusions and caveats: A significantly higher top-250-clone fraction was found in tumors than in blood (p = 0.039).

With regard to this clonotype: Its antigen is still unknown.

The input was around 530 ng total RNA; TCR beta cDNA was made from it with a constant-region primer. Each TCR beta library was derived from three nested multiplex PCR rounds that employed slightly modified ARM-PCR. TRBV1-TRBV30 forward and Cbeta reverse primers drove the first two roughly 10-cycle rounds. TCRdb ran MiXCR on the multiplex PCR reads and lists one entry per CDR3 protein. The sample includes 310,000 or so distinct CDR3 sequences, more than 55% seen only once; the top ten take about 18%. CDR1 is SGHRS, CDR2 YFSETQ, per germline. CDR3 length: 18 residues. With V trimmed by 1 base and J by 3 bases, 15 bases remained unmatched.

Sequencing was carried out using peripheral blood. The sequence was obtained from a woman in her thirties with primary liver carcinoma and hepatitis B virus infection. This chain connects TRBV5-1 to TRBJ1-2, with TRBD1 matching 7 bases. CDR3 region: CASSLLSGMRGRYYGYTF. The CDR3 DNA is TGCGCCAGCAGCTTGCTCTCCGGGATGAGGGGGCGCTACTATGGCTACACCTTC.